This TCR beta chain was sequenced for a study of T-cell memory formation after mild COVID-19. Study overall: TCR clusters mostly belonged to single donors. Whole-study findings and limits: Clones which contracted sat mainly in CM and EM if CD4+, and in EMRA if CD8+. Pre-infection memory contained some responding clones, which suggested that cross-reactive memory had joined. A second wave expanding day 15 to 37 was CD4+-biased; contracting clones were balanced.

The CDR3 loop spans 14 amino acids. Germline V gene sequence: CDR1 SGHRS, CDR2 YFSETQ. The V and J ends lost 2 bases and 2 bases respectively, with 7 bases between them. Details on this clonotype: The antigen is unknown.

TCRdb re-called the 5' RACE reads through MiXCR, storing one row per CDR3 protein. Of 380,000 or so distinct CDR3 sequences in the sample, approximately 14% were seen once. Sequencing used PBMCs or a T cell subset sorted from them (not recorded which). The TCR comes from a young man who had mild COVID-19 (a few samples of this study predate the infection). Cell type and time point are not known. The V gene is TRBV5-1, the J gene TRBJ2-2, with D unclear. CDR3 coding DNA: TGCGCCAGCAGCTTATCAGACAACACCGGGGAGCTGTTTTTT. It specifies CASSLSDNTGELFF.